This T cell receptor beta chain was sequenced for a study of T cells after yellow fever vaccination. Overall study findings and caveats: Most primary-vaccination clones recurred post-booster (about 96% CD4, around 88% CD8). A minor fraction of clonotypes spanned both CD4 and CD8 compartments. Weaker in magnitude, the secondary response showed a faster peak on day 5 versus 15.

CDR1 and CDR2 from the germline V gene are SQVTM and ANQGSEA. V was pared by 3 bases and J by 6 bases, with 3 bases of the junction left unmatched. There are 13 residues in the CDR3. This clonotype was counted many times. Antigen: not known. Each CDR3 protein gets one entry after TCRdb re-called the 5' RACE reads with MiXCR. The data contain some 220,000 distinct CDR3 sequences, approximately 3% of them singletons. Sequencing was performed on CD4+ T cells sorted from PBMCs, taken 10 days after the yellow fever booster vaccination. The gene calls are TRBV29-1 and TRBJ2-3, with 10 bases identical to TRBD2. This clonotype originated in a man younger than 35 who received the YFV17D yellow fever vaccine. DNA for the CDR3: TGCAGCGTTGAGGGACTAGCGAGGGATACGCAGTATTTT. This encodes CSVEGLARDTQYF.